The 22 T cell receptor beta chains in this list originate from one sample, sequenced in a study of T cells in narcolepsy. Using immunoSEQ multiplex PCR, the repertoire was profiled, and TCRdb retains in-frame clones only, with some absent. This table holds tens of thousands of clones, 87% found once. What was sequenced was CD45RA- memory CD4+ T cells from PBMCs. The receptors come from a human donor with narcolepsy.

This clone has only a few counts. The chain combines TRBV2 with TRBJ1-2, with TRBD1 as a possible D gene (5 bases). The CDR3 has 15 residues. Germline values: CDR1 SNHLY, CDR2 FYNNEI. V was trimmed by 6 bases and J by 2 bases, leaving 16 bases between them. The chain's CDR3 is CASSQGAPLNYGYTF. The CDR3 bases are TGTGCCAGCAGCCAAGGGGCGCCATTAAACTATGGCTACACCTTC.

V usage is TRBV19 and J usage is TRBJ2-7, with 12 nucleotides matching TRBD1. CDR1 and CDR2 (germline): LNHDA, SQIVND (reference sequence). V shed 4 bases, J shed 4 bases, and the junction held 5 bases outside the gene matches. The CDR3 covers 15 residues. The CDR3 bases are TGTGCCAGTAGTAGAGGGACAGGGGGCTTGTACGAGCAGTACTTC. The encoded protein is CASSRGTGGLYEQYF.

The rearrangement links TRBV6-5 to TRBJ2-7; a possible D gene is TRBD1 (5 bases). Germline assignment: CDR1 MNHEY and CDR2 SVGAGI. Trimming took 7 bases from V and 6 from J, leaving 10 bases between them. The CDR3 sequence is 11 residues long. The DNA for the CDR3 is TGTGCCAGCAACCAGGGTTTCGAGCAGTACTTC. Amino acids: CASNQGFEQYF.

This chain connects TRBV19 to TRBJ2-7; 8 bases map to TRBD1. Per the germline V gene, CDR1 is LNHDA and CDR2 is SQIVND (reference sequence). V was pared by 6 bases and J by 6 bases, with 7 bases of the junction left unmatched. The CDR3 is made up of 13 amino acids. For the CDR3, the DNA is TGTGCCAGTAGCTGGGACAGGAGCCTCGAGCAGTACTTC. It encodes CASSWDRSLEQYF.

The chain uses TRBV7-8 and TRBJ1-4; 10 nucleotides match TRBD1. The V segment lost 5 bases and the J segment 8 bases; nucleotides outside the gene matches: 5. Germline loops: CDR1 SGHVS, CDR2 FQNEAQ. The CDR3 runs 14 residues. DNA of the CDR3: TGTGCCAGCAGCCCGGGACAGGGGCACGAAAAACTGTTTTTT. Translating gives CASSPGQGHEKLFF.

The chain is built from TRBV29-1 and TRBJ1-2; 9 nucleotides align to TRBD1. V was pared by 0 bases and J by 7 bases, with 6 bases of the junction left unmatched. CDR1 is SQVTM, CDR2 ANQGSEA, per germline. There are 14 residues in the CDR3. Here the CDR3 reads CSVEDFGTGSGYTF. For the CDR3, the DNA is TGCAGCGTTGAAGATTTCGGGACAGGGAGTGGCTACACCTTC.

This chain uses TRBV7-2 with TRBJ2-1; perhaps TRBD1 as D (8 bases). V was trimmed by 4 bases and J by 9 bases, leaving 19 bases between them. The CDR3 has 15 amino acids. Germline V gene sequence: CDR1 SGHTA, CDR2 FQGNSA. The CDR3 coding sequence is TGTGCCAGCAGCTCGACAGGGGTGGGGGGGGGTGAGCAGTTCTTC. Its translation: CASSSTGVGGGEQFF.

This chain uses TRBV6-1 with TRBJ2-7, with 7 bases matching TRBD2. Losses at the gene ends were 2 bases for V and 7 bases for J; bases not matched to a gene: 11. Germline values: CDR1 MNHNS, CDR2 SASEGT. This CDR3 contains 15 residues. CDR3 protein: CASSEWGGVGGEQYF. The CDR3 DNA follows: TGTGCCAGCAGTGAATGGGGGGGAGTTGGAGGAGAGCAGTACTTC.

The chain links TRBV9 to TRBJ1-2, with D perhaps matching TRBD1 (6 bases). Trimming stripped 3 bases from V and 3 bases from J, with 9 bases between. Germline CDR1 is SGDLS and CDR2 is YYNGEE. This CDR3 comprises 13 residues. This chain's CDR3 is CASSDQGYYGYTF. CDR3 bases: TGTGCCAGCAGCGACCAGGGGTACTATGGCTACACCTTC.

About this clone itself: The same CDR3 can be traced to other DNA sequences in this sample. The chain joins TRBV2 to TRBJ1-2, with D possibly being TRBD1 (5 bases). V dropped 5 bases and J dropped 4 bases, with 17 bases sitting between them. Germline V gene lookup returns CDR1 SNHLY and CDR2 FYNNEI. The CDR3 sequence is 15 residues long. CDR3 loop: CASSQHSTGPYGYTF. The CDR3 region has the DNA TGTGCCAGCAGTCAACACAGTACAGGACCCTATGGCTACACCTTC.

J is TRBJ1-1 and V is TRBV27; tentatively, D is TRBD1 (5 bases). Germline-derived CDR1 and CDR2 are MNHEY and SMNVEV (reference sequence). V dropped 4 bases and J dropped 4 bases, with 16 bases sitting between them. The length of the CDR3 is 15 residues. In nucleotides, the CDR3 is TGTGCCAGCAGTTCCTTTATGACAGCCATCACTGAAGCTTTCTTT. It specifies CASSSFMTAITEAFF.

The V and J genes are TRBV7-2 and TRBJ2-2; 7 nucleotides match TRBD2. CDR3 length equals 15 residues. Germline values: CDR1 SGHTA, CDR2 FQGNSA. Losses at the gene ends were 4 bases for V and 1 base for J; bases not matched to a gene: 3. The DNA of the CDR3 is TGTGCCAGCAGCTCAGTAGCGGGGAACACCGGGGAGCTGTTTTTT. Its translation: CASSSVAGNTGELFF.

This chain uses TRBV30 with TRBJ1-1; possible D gene TRBD1, 5 bases. This CDR3 comprises 14 residues. Trimming took 0 bases from V and 8 from J, leaving 16 bases between them. Germline assignment: CDR1 GTSNPN and CDR2 SVGIG (reference sequence). As DNA, the CDR3 is TGTGCCTGGAGTGTACCCGGACATAGGGCCGAAGCTTTCTTT. It yields the protein CAWSVPGHRAEAFF. The full variable domain, with the rest looked up from reference TRBV30 and TRBJ1-1, is SQTIHQWPATLVQPVGSPLSLECTVEGTSNPNLYWYRQAAGRGLQLLFYSVGIGQISSEVPQNLSASRPQDRQFILSSKKLLLSDSGFYLCAWSVPGHRAEAFFGQGTRLTVV.

The chain employs TRBV19 and TRBJ2-3; 9 nucleotides match TRBD1. This CDR3 comprises 13 residues. Germline assignment: CDR1 LNHDA and CDR2 SQIVND (reference sequence). With 6 bases clipped from V and 5 bases from J, the junction kept 3 bases outside the gene matches. CDR3 in DNA: TGTGCCAGTAGCGACAGGGGGGAAGATACGCAGTATTTT. It specifies CASSDRGEDTQYF.

The chain joins TRBV19 to TRBJ1-1; maybe TRBD1 (5 bases). The V gene lost 10 bases and the J gene lost 1 base, with 16 bases spanning the gap. Germline-derived CDR1 and CDR2 are LNHDA and SQIVND (reference sequence). The CDR3 consists of 14 residues. CDR3 sequence: CATKPGRTNTEAFF. DNA for the CDR3: TGTGCCACCAAACCGGGGCGGACGAACACTGAAGCTTTCTTT.

In this sample, this clone turned up once. The gene calls are TRBV28 and TRBJ1-1; D is ambiguous. Germline CDR1 MDHEN, CDR2 SYDVKM. CDR3 length: 12 amino acids. Trimming took off 3 bases at V and 5 bases at J, with 7 bases between the two ends. The CDR3 reads CASSLRETEAFF. The CDR3 DNA reads as TGTGCCAGCAGTTTGCGGGAGACTGAAGCTTTCTTT. Variable domain in full (rest from reference TRBV28 and TRBJ1-1): DVKVTQSSRYLVKRTGEKVFLECVQDMDHENMFWYRQDPGLGLRLIYFSYDVKMKEKGDIPEGYSVSREKKERFSLILESASTNQTSMYLCASSLRETEAFFGQGTRLTVV.

The chain combines TRBV9 with TRBJ2-1; possibly TRBD2 for D (6 bases). Trimming removed 6 bases at V and 8 bases at J, with 24 bases between. The germline gives CDR1 SGDLS, CDR2 YYNGEE. This CDR3 region has 16 residues. This CDR3 is CASTRKAGAPRDEQFF. As DNA, the CDR3 is TGTGCCAGCACCCGCAAAGCGGGCGCCCCGAGGGATGAGCAGTTCTTC.

The V and J genes are TRBV5-5 and TRBJ2-3; 10 nucleotides match TRBD2. CDR3 length equals 17 residues. V shed 1 base, J shed 5 bases, and the junction held 10 bases outside the gene matches. CDR1 SGHKS and CDR2 YYEKEE come from the germline V gene (reference sequence). CDR3 in amino acids: CASSLFPSGGVRDTQYF. The CDR3, as DNA: TGTGCCAGCAGCTTGTTTCCTAGCGGGGGAGTGAGAGATACGCAGTATTTT.

The rearrangement uses TRBV5-1 and TRBJ2-5; perhaps TRBD1 as D (6 bases). The CDR3 has 13 amino acids. V was shortened by 4 bases and J by 4 bases, with 11 bases between the two germline ends. Looked up from germline, CDR1 is SGHRS and CDR2 is YFSETQ. CDR3 residues: CASSQGPAETQYF. In DNA, the CDR3 is TGCGCCAGCAGCCAGGGGCCTGCAGAGACCCAGTACTTC.

This clone was detected a few times. This rearrangement joins TRBV5-4 to TRBJ1-1; a possible D gene is TRBD1 (5 bases). The germline gives CDR1 SGHNT, CDR2 YYREEE (reference sequence). The CDR3 length is 13 residues. V dropped 5 bases and J dropped 6 bases, with 14 bases sitting between them. The DNA of the CDR3 is TGTGCCAGCAGTCCACAAGGGGAGGCTGAAGCTTTCTTT. Protein: CASSPQGEAEAFF. The full variable domain, completed using reference TRBV5-4 and TRBJ1-1, is ETGVTQSPTHLIKTRGQQVTLRCSSQSGHNTVSWYQQALGQGPQFIFQYYREEENGRGNFPPRFSGLQFPNYSSELNVNALELDDSALYLCASSPQGEAEAFFGQGTRLTVV.

The genes are TRBV11-2 and TRBJ1-6; 9 nucleotides agree with TRBD1. V gave up 5 bases and J gave up 10 bases; unmatched junction bases: 6. The germline V gene has CDR1 SGHAT and CDR2 FQNNGV. The CDR3 consists of 14 residues. CDR3 coding DNA: TGTGCCAGCAGCACCGGGACAGGGAACTCACCCCTCCACTTT. It codes for CASSTGTGNSPLHF.

This chain connects TRBV30 to TRBJ2-7; no clear D. Germline-derived CDR1 and CDR2 are GTSNPN and SVGIG (reference sequence). There are 12 residues in the CDR3. V dropped 5 bases and J dropped 6 bases, with 14 bases sitting between them. DNA for the CDR3: TGTGCCTGGGGGTTTCAGTTAGGCGAGCAGTACTTC. Protein product: CAWGFQLGEQYF.